This paragraph reports one T cell receptor (beta chain). Its recognized antigen is unknown. There are no base qualities to consult, and no much larger clone falls within one base. Library preparation employed the immunoSEQ multiplex PCR assay. Entries here come from immuneACCESS through TCRdb and include only in-frame sequences with V and J called. Some clones fail to appear in such tables; in the studies checked, an unresolved V gene covers under half of the shortfall, and the cause of the remainder is unknown. For this sample there are around 83,000 clones; approximately 94% appear just once. The ten most abundant clones make up 0.26% of the sample. As encoded in the germline V gene, CDR1 is SGDLS while CDR2 is YYNGEE. The CDR3 starts with the cysteine, ends with the phenylalanine, and has 18 residues. The retained sequence is limited to the CDR3, 54 bases, with the frame set at the first base. V ends up 3 bases short and J 2 bases short, with an unmatched junction base count of 15.

This record belongs to a study of technical replicates of blood from several donors (dated by TCRdb to about 2017). The sequencing input was T cells isolated from PBMCs. This chain joins TRBV9 to TRBJ2-7, with 9 bases in between that match TRBD2. This sequence originates from a human donor in good health. The sequenced DNA: TGTGCCAGCAGCGAGGGGGGAGAAGGACTAGCGAGCACCTACGAGCAGTACTTC. Translation gives CASSEGGEGLASTYEQYF.